This TCR beta chain was identified during a study of cytomegalovirus exposure and HLA in healthy donors. PCR employed 60 Vbeta and 13 Jbeta primers. Repertoires were generated with immunoSEQ multiplex PCR, while TCRdb's copy carries only in-frame clones and drops some. In the table there are approximately 200,000 clones, roughly four fifths of which are singletons. The CDR3 covers 16 residues. The germline CDR1 and CDR2 sequences are SEHNR and FQNEAQ (reference sequence). V gave up 5 bases and J gave up 6 bases; unmatched junction bases: 9. This clone was seen a few times. The receptor comes from a woman aged 25-40 years in good health and CMV-seropositive. The specimen was PBMCs. The gene calls are TRBV7-9 and TRBJ2-2; 10 nucleotides match TRBD1. CDR3 sequence reads: CASSMRQGAPSGELFF. CDR3 in DNA: TGTGCCAGCAGCATGCGACAGGGGGCTCCGTCCGGGGAGCTGTTTTTT.